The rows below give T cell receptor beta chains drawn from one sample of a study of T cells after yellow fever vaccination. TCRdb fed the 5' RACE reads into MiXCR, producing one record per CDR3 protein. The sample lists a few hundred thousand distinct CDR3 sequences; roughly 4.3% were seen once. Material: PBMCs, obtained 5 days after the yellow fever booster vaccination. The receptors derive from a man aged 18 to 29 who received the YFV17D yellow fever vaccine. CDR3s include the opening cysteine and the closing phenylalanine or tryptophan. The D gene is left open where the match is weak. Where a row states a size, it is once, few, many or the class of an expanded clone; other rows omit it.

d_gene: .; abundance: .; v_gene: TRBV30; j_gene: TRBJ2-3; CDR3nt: TGTGCCTGGACCATCTCCTACACAGATACGCAGTATTTT; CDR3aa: CAWTISYTDTQYF
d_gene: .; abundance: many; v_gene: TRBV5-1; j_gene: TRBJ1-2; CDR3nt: TGCGCCAGCAGCTTCAACCTCGTCTATGGCTACACCTTC; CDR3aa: CASSFNLVYGYTF
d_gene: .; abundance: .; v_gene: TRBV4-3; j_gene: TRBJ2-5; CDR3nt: TGCGCCAGCAGCCACTACGGCCGGGGGCTCGTCGAGACCCAGTACTTC; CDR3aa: CASSHYGRGLVETQYF
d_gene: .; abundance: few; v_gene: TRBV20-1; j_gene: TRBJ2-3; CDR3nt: TGCAGTGCTAGAATCCCGCGGGGACCCACAGATACGCAGTATTTT; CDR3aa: CSARIPRGPTDTQYF
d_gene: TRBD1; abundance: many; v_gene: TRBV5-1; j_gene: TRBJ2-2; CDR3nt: TGCGCCAGCAGCTTGGGACAGGGTCCCGGCGCCGGGGAGCTGTTTTTT; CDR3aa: CASSLGQGPGAGELFF
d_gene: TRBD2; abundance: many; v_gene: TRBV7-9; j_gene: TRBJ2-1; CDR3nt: TGTGCCAGCAGCTTCCGGGACTACCCCTACAATGAGCAGTTCTTC; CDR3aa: CASSFRDYPYNEQFF
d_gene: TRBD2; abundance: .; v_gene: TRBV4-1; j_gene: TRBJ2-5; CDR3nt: TGCGCCAGCAGCCTGACTAGCGGGGGGGAGGGAGAGACCCAGTACTTC; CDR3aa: CASSLTSGGEGETQYF
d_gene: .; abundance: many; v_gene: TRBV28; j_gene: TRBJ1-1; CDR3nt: TGTGCCAGCAGTTTCTCCAGGGGTGAAGCTTTCTTT; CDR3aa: CASSFSRGEAFF
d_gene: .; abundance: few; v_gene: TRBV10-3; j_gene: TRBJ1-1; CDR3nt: TGTGCCATCAGGCCCAGGGAGTCTGAAGCTTTCTTT; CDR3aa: CAIRPRESEAFF
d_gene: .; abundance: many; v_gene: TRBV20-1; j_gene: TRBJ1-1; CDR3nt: TGCAGTGCTAGAGATCGGCTGGGGTACACTGAAGCTTTCTTT; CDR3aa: CSARDRLGYTEAFF
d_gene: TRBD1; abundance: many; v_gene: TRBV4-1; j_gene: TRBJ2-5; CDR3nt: TGCGCCAGCAGCCACAGATCCGGGACAGGGATCGAGACCCAGTACTTC; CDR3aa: CASSHRSGTGIETQYF
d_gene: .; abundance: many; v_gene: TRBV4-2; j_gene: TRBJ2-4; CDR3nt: TGTGCCAGCAGCCAAGATCCAGCAGGGCCCAAAAACATTCAGTACTTC; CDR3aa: CASSQDPAGPKNIQYF
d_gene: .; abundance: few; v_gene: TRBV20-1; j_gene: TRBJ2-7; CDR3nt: TGCAGTGCTAGGGTTTCGTTGGCAGGGGTCCCCTACGAGCAGTACTTC; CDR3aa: CSARVSLAGVPYEQYF
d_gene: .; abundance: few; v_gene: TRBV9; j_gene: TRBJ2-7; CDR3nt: TGTGCCAGCAGCCCCAGGCTGTCTAGCCCCCCAATGGAGCAGTACTTC; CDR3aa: CASSPRLSSPPMEQYF
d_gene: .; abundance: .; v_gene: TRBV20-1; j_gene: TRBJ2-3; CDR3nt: TGCAGTGCTAGAGATGCAGGGCGTACGCAGTATTTT; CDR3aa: CSARDAGRTQYF
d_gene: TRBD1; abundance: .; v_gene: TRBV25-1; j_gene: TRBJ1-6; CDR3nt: TGTGCCAGCACGAAGGGACAGGGGGCTTCACCCCTCCACTTT; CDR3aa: CASTKGQGASPLHF
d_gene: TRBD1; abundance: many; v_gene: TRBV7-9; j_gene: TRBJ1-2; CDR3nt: TGTGCCAGCAGCTCCCTGACAGGGGGCAGGGATGGCTACACCTTC; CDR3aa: CASSSLTGGRDGYTF
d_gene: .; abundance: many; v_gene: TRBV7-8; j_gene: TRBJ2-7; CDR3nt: TGTGCCAGCAGCGCCAACCCAGGGCTCGAGCAGTACTTC; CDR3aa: CASSANPGLEQYF
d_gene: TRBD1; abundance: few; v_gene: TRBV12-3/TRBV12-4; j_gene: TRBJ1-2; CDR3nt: TGTGCCAGCAGTTTGGCAGGGGGCGCGAGCTACACCTTC; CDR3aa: CASSLAGGASYTF
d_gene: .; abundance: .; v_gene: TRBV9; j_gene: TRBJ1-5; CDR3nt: TGTGCCAGTGGGGGAGGCAATCAGCCCCAGCATTTT; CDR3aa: CASGGGNQPQHF
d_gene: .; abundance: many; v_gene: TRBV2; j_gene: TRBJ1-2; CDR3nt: TGTGCCAGCAGTGAGGGGACAAGCTATGGCTACACCTTC; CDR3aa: CASSEGTSYGYTF
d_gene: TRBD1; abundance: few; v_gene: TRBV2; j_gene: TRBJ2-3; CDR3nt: TGTGCCAGCCGCCGGGACAGGACGTCAGATACGCAGTATTTT; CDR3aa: CASRRDRTSDTQYF
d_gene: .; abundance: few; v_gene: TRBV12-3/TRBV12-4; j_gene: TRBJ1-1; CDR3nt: TGTGCCAGCACCCCTCAGGGTAGGGGAGGCACTGAAGCTTTCTTT; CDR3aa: CASTPQGRGGTEAFF
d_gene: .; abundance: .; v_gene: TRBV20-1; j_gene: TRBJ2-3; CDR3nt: TGCAGTGCTATTCTGGGGCCCGCAGATACGGAGTATTTT; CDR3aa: CSAILGPADTEYF
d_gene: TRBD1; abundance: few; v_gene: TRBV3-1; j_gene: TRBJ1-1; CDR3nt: TGTGCCAGCAGCCAATACAGGGGGCGCCTCATTGTGAACACTGAAGCTTTCTTT; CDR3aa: CASSQYRGRLIVNTEAFF
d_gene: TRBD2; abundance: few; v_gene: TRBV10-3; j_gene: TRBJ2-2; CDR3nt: TGTGCCATCAGCGGGACTAGCGGCGCGAACACCGGGGAGCTGTTTTTT; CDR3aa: CAISGTSGANTGELFF
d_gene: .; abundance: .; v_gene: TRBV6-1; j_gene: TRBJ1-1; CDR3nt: TGTGCCAGCAGTGACAGACAGTCAACTGGGACTGAAGCTTTCTTT; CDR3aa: CASSDRQSTGTEAFF
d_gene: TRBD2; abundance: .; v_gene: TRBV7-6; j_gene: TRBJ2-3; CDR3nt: TGTGCCAGCAGCCTAATAGCGGGGGCCAACACAGATACGCAGTATTTT; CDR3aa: CASSLIAGANTDTQYF
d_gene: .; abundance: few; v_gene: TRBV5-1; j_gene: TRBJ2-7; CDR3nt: TGCGCCAGCAGCTTGGTACCCGGGGTCGAGCAGTACTTC; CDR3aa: CASSLVPGVEQYF
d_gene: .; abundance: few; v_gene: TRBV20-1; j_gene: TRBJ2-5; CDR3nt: TGCAGTGCTAGAGATCAGGGGGGGGGTACGGAGACCCAGTACTTC; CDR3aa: CSARDQGGGTETQYF
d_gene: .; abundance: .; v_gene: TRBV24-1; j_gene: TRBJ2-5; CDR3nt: TGTGCCACCAGTGAGCCCTCGAGGGAAGAGACCCAGTACTTC; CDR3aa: CATSEPSREETQYF
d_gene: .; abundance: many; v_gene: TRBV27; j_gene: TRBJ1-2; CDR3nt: TGTGCCAGCAGTTTCCGGGGGGACCTCTATGGCTACACCTTC; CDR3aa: CASSFRGDLYGYTF
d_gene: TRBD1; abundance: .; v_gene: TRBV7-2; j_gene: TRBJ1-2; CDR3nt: TGTGCCAGCAGCCCGCAGGGGGCTTATGGCTACACCTTC; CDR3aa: CASSPQGAYGYTF
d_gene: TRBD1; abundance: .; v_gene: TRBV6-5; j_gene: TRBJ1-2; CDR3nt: TGTGCCAGCAGTTACTCCACGACAGGGAGTAACTATGGCTACACCTTC; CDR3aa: CASSYSTTGSNYGYTF
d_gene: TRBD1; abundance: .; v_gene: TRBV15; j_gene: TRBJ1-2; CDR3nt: TGTGCCACCAGCAGCGACAGGGCCGCTAACTATGGCTACACCTTC; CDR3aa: CATSSDRAANYGYTF
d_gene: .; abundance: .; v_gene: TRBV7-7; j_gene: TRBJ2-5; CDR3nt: TGTGCCAGCAGCATAGGACAGGAGGGGTTGACCCAGTACTTC; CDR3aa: CASSIGQEGLTQYF
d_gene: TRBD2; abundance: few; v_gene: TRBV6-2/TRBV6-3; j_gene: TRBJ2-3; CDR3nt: TGTGCCAGCAGCCGAGGACTAGCGAGATGCACAGATACGCAGTATTTT; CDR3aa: CASSRGLARCTDTQYF
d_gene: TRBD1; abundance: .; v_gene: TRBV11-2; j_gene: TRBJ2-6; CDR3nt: TGTGCCAGCAGCTTCACAGGGGTGGCCAACGTCCTGACTTTC; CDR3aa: CASSFTGVANVLTF
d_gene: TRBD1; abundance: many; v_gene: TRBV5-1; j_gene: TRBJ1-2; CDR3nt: TGCGCCAGCAGCCCCATCAGGGGGCCAGCGGAGGGCTACACCTTC; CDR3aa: CASSPIRGPAEGYTF
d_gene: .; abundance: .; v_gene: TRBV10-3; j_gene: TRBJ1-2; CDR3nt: TGTGCCCTACGGGATACAGGGAATAACTATGGCTACACCTTC; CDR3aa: CALRDTGNNYGYTF
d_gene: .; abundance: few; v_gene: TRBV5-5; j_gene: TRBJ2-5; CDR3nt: TGTGCCAGCAGCTTGGTAATGGAGACCCAGTACTTC; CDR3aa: CASSLVMETQYF
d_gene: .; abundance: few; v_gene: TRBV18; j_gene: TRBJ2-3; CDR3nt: TGTGCCAGCTCACCTCGGAAGTCTAGCACAGATACGCAGTATTTT; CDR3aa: CASSPRKSSTDTQYF
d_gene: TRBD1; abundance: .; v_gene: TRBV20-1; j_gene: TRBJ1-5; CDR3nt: TGCAGTGCTAGAGTCGGGACAGGGGGTGAGCCCCAGCATTTT; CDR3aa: CSARVGTGGEPQHF
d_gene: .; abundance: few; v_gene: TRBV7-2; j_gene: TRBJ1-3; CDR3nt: TGTGCCAGCAGCTTGCAGACCCTCTCTGGAAACACCATATATTTT; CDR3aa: CASSLQTLSGNTIYF
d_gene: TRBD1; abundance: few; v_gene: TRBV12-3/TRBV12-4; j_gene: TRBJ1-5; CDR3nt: TGTGCCAGCAGTCGGACAGGGGGCAGCAATCAGCCCCAGCATTTT; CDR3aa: CASSRTGGSNQPQHF
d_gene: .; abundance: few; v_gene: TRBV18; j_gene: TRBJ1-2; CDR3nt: TGTGCCAGCTCGTCCGGGGACGGCAATAACAGGGGCTACACCTTC; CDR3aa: CASSSGDGNNRGYTF
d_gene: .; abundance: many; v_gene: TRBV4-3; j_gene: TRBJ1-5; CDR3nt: TGCGCCAGCAGCCAAGAAAAGGATCAGCCCCAGCATTTT; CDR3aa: CASSQEKDQPQHF
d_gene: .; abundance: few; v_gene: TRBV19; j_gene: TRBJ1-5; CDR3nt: TGTGCCAGTAGTGTCCGGACCGAGCAGAGGCCCCAGCATTTT; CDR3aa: CASSVRTEQRPQHF
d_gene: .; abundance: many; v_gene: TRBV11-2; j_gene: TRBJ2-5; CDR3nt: TGTGCCAGCAGCTTATTGTCCAGGGAAGAGACCCAGTACTTC; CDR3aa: CASSLLSREETQYF
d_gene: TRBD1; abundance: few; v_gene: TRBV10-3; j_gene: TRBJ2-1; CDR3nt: TGTGCCGCGCGGGACAGGTGGGTGTACAATGAGCAGTTCTTC; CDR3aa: CAARDRWVYNEQFF
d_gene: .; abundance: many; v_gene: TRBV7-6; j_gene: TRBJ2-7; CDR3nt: TGTGCCAGCAGCTCATCCACAGGGATTTACGAGCAGTACTTC; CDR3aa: CASSSSTGIYEQYF
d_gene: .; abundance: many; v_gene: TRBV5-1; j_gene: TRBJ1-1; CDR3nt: TGCGCCAGCAGCGTAATGGGGACGGCAACTGAAGCTTTCTTT; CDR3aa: CASSVMGTATEAFF
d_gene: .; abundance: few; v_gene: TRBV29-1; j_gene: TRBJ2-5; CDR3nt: TGCAGCGTTGACGCCACAGAAGGCGGGGATCAAGAGACCCAGTACTTC; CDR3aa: CSVDATEGGDQETQYF
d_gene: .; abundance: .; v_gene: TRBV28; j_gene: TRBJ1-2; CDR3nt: TGTGCCAGCAGTTTAAGCCCAGGGTTAGGCTATGGCTACACCTTC; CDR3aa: CASSLSPGLGYGYTF
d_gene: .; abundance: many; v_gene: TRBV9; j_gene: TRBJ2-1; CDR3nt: TGTGCCAGCAGCGACGGACGGTCCTCCTACAATGAGCAGTTCTTC; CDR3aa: CASSDGRSSYNEQFF
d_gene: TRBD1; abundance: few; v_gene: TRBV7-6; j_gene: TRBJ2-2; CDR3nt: TGTGCCAGCAGCCACGACAGGGACAGAACCGGGGAGCTGTTTTTT; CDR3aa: CASSHDRDRTGELFF
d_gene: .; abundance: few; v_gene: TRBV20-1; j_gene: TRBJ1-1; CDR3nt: TGCAGTGCTAGGCCCACTGAAGCTTTCTTT; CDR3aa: CSARPTEAFF
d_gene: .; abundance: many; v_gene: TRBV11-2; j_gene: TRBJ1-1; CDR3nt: TGTGCCAGCAGCTTAATGAGGGATACTGAAGCTTTCTTT; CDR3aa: CASSLMRDTEAFF
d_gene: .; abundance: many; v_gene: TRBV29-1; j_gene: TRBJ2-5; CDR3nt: TGCAGCGTTCGGGAAATCCTCGAGACCCAGTACTTC; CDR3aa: CSVREILETQYF